This TCR beta chain was sequenced for a study of T cell responses to AZD1222 COVID-19 vaccine. Study at large: Both about-4-week and about-12-week second-dose recipients were combined. General study findings and limits: Reportedly, nearly half the spike-specific TCRs target unmutated variant regions. Repertoires were sampled only after the peak T cell response.

Only in-frame clones appear in the TCRdb table, and some are missing; sequencing was by immunoSEQ multiplex PCR. The sample lists some 110,000 clones, approximately 90% occurring once. The CDR3 runs to 15 residues. Trimming cost V 4 bases and J 5 bases, with 15 bases left between them. The V gene's germline CDR1 is SGHAT and CDR2 FQDESV (reference sequence). In regard to this clone: Its antigen remains unidentified.

V is TRBV11-1 and J is TRBJ2-1; no definite D call. This receptor was obtained from an adult in good health. Sample: peripheral blood, taken on day 0 of AZD1222 vaccination. DNA for the CDR3: TGTGCCAGCAGCTCACGGACCCAAAGGCACAATGAGCAGTTCTTC. Its protein product is CASSSRTQRHNEQFF.